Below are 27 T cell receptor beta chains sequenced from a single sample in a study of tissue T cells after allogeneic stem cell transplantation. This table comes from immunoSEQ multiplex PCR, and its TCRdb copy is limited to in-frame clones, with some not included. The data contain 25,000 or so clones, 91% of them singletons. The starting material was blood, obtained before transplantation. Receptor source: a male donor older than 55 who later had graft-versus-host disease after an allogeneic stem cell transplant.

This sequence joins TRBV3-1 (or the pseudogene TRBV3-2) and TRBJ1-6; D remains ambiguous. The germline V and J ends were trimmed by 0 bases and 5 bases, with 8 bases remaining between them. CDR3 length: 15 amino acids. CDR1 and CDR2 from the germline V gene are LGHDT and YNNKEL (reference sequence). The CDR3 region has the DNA TGTGCCAGCAGCCAAGAGTCAGCCGATAATTCACCCCTCCACTTT. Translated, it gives CASSQESADNSPLHF.

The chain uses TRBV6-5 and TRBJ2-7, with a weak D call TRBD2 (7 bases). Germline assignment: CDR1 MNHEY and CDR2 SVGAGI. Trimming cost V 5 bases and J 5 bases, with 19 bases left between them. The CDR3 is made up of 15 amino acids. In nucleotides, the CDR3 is TGTGCCAGCAGTCTTGGGGGGGGCATTATCGACGAGCAGTACTTC. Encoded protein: CASSLGGGIIDEQYF.

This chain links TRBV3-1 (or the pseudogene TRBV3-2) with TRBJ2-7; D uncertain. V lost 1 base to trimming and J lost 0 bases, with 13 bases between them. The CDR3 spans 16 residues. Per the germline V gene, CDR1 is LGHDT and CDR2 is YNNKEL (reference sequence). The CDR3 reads CASSQAPGFSSYEQYF. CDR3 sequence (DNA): TGTGCCAGCAGCCAAGCTCCCGGGTTTAGCTCCTACGAGCAGTACTTC.

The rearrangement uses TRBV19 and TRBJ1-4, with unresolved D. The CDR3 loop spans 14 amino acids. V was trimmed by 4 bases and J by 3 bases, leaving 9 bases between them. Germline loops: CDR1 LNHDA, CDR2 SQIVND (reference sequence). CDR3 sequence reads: CASSNRLSNEKLFF. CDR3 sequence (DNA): TGTGCCAGTAGTAACAGACTTTCTAATGAAAAACTGTTTTTT.

The CDR3 sequence: CASSPSGESFDEQFF. The CDR3 DNA reads as TGTGCCAGCAGCCCGTCGGGGGAAAGTTTCGATGAGCAGTTCTTC. The V call is TRBV9, the J call TRBJ2-1, with a possible D match to TRBD2 (6 bases). The CDR3 consists of 15 residues. The V gene lost 4 bases and the J gene lost 8 bases, with 19 bases spanning the gap. CDR1 and CDR2 from the germline V gene are SGDLS and YYNGEE.

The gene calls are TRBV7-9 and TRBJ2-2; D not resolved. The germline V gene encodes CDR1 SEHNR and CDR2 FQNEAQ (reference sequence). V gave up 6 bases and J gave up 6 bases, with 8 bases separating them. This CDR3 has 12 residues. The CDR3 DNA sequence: TGTGCCAGCAGTCAAGTCCCCGGGGAGCTGTTTTTT. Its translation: CASSQVPGELFF.

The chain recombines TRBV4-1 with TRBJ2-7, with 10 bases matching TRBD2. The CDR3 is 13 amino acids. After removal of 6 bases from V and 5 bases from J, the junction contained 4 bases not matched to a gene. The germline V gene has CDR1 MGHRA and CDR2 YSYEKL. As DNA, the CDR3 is TGCGCCAGCAGAACTAGCGGGAAGGACGAGCAGTACTTC. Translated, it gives CASRTSGKDEQYF.

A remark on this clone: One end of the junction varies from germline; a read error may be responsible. Here the CDR3 DNA reads TGTGCCAGCAGCTTAGGGGCAGGGTCCTACGGGCAGTACTTC. Translating gives CASSLGAGSYGQYF. The chain joins TRBV7-9 to TRBJ2-7, with TRBD1 as a possible D gene (5 bases). Germline CDR1 SEHNR, CDR2 FQNEAQ (reference sequence). The CDR3 extends over 14 amino acids.

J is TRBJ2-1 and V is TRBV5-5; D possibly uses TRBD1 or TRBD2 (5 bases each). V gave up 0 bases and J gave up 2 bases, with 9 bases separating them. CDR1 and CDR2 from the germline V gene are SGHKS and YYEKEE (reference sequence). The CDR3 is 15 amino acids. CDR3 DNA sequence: TGTGCCAGCAGCTTGGGGCAGGGACCCTACAATGAGCAGTTCTTC. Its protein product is CASSLGQGPYNEQFF. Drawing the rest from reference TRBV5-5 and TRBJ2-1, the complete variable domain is DAGVTQSPTHLIKTRGQQVTLRCSPISGHKSVSWYQQVLGQGPQFIFQYYEKEERGRGNFPDRFSARQFPNYSSELNVNALLLGDSALYLCASSLGQGPYNEQFFGPGTRLTVL.

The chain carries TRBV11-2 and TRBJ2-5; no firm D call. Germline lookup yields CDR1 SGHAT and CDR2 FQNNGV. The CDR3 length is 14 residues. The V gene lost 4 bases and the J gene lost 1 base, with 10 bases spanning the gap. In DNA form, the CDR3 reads TGTGCCAGCAGCTCGTTGACGCGCCAAGAGACCCAGTACTTC. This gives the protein CASSSLTRQETQYF.

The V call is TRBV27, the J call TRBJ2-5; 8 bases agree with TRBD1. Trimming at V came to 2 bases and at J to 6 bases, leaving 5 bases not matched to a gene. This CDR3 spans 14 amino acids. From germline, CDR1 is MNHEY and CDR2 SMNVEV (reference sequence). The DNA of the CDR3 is TGTGCCAGCAGTTTACCAGGGGGCGGAAAGACCCAGTACTTC. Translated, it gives CASSLPGGGKTQYF.

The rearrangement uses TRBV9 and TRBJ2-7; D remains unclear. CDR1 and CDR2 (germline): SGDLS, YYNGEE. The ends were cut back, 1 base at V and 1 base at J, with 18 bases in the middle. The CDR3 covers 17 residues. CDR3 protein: CASSVLPRVQGSYEQYF. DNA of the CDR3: TGTGCCAGCAGCGTATTGCCGCGAGTACAAGGATCCTACGAGCAGTACTTC.

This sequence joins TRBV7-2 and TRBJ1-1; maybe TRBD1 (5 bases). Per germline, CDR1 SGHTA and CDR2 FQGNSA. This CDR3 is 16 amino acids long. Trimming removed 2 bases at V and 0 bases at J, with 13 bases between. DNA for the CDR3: TGTGCCAGCAGCTTACAGCCAGGGATTATGAACACTGAAGCTTTCTTT. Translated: CASSLQPGIMNTEAFF. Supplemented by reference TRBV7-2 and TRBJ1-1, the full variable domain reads GAGVSQSPSNKVTEKGKDVELRCDPISGHTALYWYRQSLGQGLEFLIYFQGNSAPDKSGLPSDRFSAERTGGSVSTLTIQRTQQEDSAVYLCASSLQPGIMNTEAFFGQGTRLTVV.

CDR3 bases: TGTGCCTCAATCATGACGGTAGCTAACTATGGCTACACCTTC. It translates to CASIMTVANYGYTF. The chain uses TRBV30 and TRBJ1-2; no clear D gene. V was trimmed by 7 bases and J by 0 bases, leaving 15 bases between them. Germline CDR1 GTSNPN, CDR2 SVGIG (reference sequence). This CDR3 has 14 amino acids.

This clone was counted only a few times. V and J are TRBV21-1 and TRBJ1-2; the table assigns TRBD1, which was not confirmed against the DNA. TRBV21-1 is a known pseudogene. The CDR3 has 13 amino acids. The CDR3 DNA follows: TGTGCCAGCAGAAGACAGGGATGGGATGGCTACACCTTC. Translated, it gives CASRRQGWDGYTF.

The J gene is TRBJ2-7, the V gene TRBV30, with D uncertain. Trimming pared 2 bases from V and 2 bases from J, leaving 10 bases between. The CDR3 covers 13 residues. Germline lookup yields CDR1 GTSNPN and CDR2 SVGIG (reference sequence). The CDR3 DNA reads TGTGCCTGGAGTTCACAGAATCCCTACGAGCAGTACTTC. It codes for CAWSSQNPYEQYF.

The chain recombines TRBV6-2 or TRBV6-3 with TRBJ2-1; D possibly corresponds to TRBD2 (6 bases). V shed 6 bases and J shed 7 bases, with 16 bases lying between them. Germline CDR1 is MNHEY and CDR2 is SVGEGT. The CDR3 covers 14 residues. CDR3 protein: CASSQAPLANEQFF. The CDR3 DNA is TGTGCCAGCAGCCAAGCCCCACTAGCAAATGAGCAGTTCTTC.

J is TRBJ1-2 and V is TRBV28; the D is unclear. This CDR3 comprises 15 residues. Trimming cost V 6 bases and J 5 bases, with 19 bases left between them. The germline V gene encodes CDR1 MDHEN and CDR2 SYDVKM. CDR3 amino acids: CASSLQARGGYGYTF. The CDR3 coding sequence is TGTGCCAGCAGCCTCCAGGCGCGGGGAGGGTATGGCTACACCTTC.

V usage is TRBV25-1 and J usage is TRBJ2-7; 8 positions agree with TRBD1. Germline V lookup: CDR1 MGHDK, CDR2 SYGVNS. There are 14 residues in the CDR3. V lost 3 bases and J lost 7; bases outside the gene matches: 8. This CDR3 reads CASSDTRGPQEQYF. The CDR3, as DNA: TGTGCCAGCAGTGATACCAGGGGGCCTCAGGAGCAGTACTTC.

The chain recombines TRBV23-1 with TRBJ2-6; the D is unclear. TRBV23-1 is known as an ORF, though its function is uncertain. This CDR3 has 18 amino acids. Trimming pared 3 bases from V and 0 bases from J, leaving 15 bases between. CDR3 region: CASSQGSTFFSGANVLTF. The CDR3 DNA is TGCGCCAGCAGTCAGGGGTCAACCTTTTTCTCTGGGGCCAACGTCCTGACTTTC.

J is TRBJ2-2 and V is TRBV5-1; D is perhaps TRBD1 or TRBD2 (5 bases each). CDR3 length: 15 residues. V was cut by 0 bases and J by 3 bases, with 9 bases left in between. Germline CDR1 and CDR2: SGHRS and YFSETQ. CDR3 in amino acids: CASSLGGVDTGELFF. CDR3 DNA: TGCGCCAGCAGCTTGGGAGGGGTTGACACCGGGGAGCTGTTTTTT.

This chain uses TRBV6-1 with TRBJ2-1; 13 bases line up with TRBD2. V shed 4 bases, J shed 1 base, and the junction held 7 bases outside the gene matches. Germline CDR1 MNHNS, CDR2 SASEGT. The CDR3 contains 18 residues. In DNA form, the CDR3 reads TGTGCCAGCAGTGGCCGGGGGACTAGCGGGAAATCCTACAATGAGCAGTTCTTC. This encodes CASSGRGTSGKSYNEQFF.

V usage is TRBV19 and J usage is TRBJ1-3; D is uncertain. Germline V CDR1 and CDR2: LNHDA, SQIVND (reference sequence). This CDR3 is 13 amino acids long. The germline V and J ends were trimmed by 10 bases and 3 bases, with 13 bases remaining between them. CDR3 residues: CATSIEYGNTIYF. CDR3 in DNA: TGTGCCACCTCGATAGAGTATGGAAACACCATATATTTT.

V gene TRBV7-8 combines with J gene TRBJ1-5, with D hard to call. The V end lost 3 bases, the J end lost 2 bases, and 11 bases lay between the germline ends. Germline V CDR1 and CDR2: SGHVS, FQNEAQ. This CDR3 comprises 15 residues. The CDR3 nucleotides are TGTGCCAGCAGCTTGTCCGGGATTCGCAATCAGCCCCAGCATTTT. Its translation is CASSLSGIRNQPQHF.

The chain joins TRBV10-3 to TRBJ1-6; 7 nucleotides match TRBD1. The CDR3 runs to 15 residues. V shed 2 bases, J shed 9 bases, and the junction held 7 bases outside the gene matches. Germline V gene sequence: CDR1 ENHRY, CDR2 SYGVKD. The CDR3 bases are TGTGCCATCAGTGAGGCCCGCCAGGGGGTTTCACCCCTCCACTTT. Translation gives CAISEARQGVSPLHF.

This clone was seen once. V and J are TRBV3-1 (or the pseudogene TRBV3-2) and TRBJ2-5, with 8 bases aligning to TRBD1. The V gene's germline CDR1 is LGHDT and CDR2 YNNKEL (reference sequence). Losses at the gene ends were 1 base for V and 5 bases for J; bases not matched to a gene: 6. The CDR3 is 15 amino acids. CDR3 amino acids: CASSQAWTGRETQYF. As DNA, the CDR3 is TGTGCCAGCAGCCAAGCATGGACAGGGAGGGAGACCCAGTACTTC.

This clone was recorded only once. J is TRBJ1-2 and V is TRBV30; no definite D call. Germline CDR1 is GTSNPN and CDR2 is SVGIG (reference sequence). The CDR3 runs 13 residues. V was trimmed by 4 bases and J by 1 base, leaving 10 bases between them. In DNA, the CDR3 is TGTGCCTGGACCCTTGGAGGTAACTATGGCTACACCTTC. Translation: CAWTLGGNYGYTF.